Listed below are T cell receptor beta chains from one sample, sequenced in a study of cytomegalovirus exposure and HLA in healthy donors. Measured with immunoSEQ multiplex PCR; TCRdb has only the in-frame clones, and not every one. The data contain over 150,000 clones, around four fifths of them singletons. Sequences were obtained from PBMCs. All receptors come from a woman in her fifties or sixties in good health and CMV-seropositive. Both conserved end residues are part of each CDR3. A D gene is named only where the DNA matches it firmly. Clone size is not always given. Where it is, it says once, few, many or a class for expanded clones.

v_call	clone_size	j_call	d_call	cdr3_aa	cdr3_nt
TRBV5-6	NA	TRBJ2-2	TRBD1	CASSDPTGLDLNTGELFF	TGTGCCAGCAGCGACCCGACAGGGCTCGATTTGAACACCGGGGAGCTGTTTTTT
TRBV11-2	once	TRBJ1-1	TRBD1	CASSWTGNTEAFF	TGTGCCAGCAGCTGGACAGGGAACACTGAAGCTTTCTTT
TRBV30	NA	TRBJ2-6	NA	CAWRRGAILDGANVLTF	TGTGCCTGGAGACGGGGGGCCATCCTCGATGGGGCCAACGTCCTGACTTTC
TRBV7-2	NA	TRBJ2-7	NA	CASRIGAGTYEQYF	TGTGCCAGCAGGATAGGGGCGGGGACCTACGAGCAGTACTTC
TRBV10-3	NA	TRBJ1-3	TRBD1	CAISLLGQTPGNTIYF	TGTGCCATCAGCCTACTGGGACAGACACCTGGAAACACCATATATTTT
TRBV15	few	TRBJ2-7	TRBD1	CATTRDRGKYEQYF	TGTGCCACGACCCGGGACAGGGGGAAGTACGAGCAGTACTTC
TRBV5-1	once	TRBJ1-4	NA	CASSSRPGSGEKLFF	TGCGCCAGCAGCTCCAGGCCGGGGAGCGGTGAAAAACTGTTTTTT
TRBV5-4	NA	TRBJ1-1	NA	CASSLDGEGTEAFF	TGTGCCAGCAGCTTGGATGGCGAGGGCACTGAAGCTTTCTTT
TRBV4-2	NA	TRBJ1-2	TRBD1	CASSPRQGGYYGYTF	TGTGCCAGCAGCCCCCGACAGGGGGGGTACTATGGCTACACCTTC
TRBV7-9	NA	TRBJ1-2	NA	CASSLSGEYGGYTF	TGTGCCAGCAGTCTATCAGGGGAATATGGTGGCTACACCTTC
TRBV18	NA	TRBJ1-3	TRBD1	CASSSGQGFSGNTIYF	TGTGCCAGCTCATCGGGACAGGGGTTCTCTGGAAACACCATATATTTT
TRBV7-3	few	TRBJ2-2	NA	CASSLVAPTGELFF	TGTGCCAGCAGCTTGGTAGCCCCGACCGGGGAGCTGTTTTTT
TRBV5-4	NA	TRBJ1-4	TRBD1	CASSQGQRNEKLFF	TGTGCCAGCAGCCAGGGACAGCGTAATGAAAAACTGTTTTTT
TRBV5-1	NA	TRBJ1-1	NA	CASSLDEGRLEAFF	TGCGCCAGCAGCTTGGACGAGGGCAGGTTAGAAGCTTTCTTT
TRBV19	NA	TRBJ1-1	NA	CAIRGRTEAFF	TGTGCCATCAGGGGACGGACTGAAGCTTTCTTT
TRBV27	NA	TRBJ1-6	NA	CASSLRRQANSPLHF	TGTGCCAGCAGTTTGCGGCGACAGGCGAATTCACCCCTCCACTTT
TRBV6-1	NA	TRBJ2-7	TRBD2	CASSGHGTSFYEQYF	TGTGCCAGCAGTGGACACGGGACTAGCTTCTACGAGCAGTACTTC
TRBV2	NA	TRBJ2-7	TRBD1	CASGETGVYEQYF	TGTGCCAGCGGGGAGACAGGGGTCTACGAGCAGTACTTC
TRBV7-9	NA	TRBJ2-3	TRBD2	CASSFGRGAEPDTQYF	TGTGCCAGCAGCTTCGGGAGGGGGGCCGAGCCCGATACGCAGTATTTT
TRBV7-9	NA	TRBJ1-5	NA	CASSPVPSNQPQHF	TGTGCCAGCTCCCCCGTTCCCAGCAATCAGCCCCAGCATTTT
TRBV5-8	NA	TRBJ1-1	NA	CASSSDRRTEAFF	TGTGCCAGCAGCTCCGACAGGAGAACTGAAGCTTTCTTT
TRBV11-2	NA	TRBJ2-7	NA	CASSLGAGAVDEQYF	TGTGCCAGCAGCTTAGGTGCGGGGGCCGTCGACGAGCAGTACTTC
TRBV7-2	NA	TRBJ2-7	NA	CASSLNRLEQYF	TGTGCCAGCAGCTTAAACCGCCTAGAGCAGTACTTC
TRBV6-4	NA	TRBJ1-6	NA	CASSAGAGNSPLHF	TGTGCCAGCAGTGCAGGGGCCGGTAATTCACCCCTCCACTTT
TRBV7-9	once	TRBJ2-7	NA	CASSDHRDRSYEQYF	TGTGCCAGCAGCGACCATCGCGACAGGTCCTACGAGCAGTACTTC
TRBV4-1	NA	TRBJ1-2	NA	CASSQAQTNYGYTF	TGCGCCAGCAGCCAAGCGCAGACTAACTATGGCTACACCTTC
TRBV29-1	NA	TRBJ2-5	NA	CSVEKGGTQYF	TGCAGCGTTGAGAAAGGGGGGACCCAGTACTTC
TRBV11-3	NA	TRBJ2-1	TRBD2	CASSLAGGLNNEQFF	TGTGCCAGCAGCTTAGCGGGGGGGTTAAACAATGAGCAGTTCTTC
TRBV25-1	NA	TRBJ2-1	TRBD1	CASSIGQGREQFF	TGTGCCAGCAGTATAGGACAGGGGCGTGAGCAGTTCTTC
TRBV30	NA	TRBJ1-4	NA	CAWSPTQQGKVFF	TGTGCCTGGAGTCCAACCCAGCAGGGTAAAGTGTTTTTT
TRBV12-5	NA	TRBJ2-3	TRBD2	CASGLVKSLTSGGAISKDTQYF	TGTGCTAGTGGTTTGGTAAAGTCCCTGACTAGCGGGGGGGCTATTAGTAAAGATACGCAGTATTTT
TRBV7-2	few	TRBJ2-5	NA	CASTRGGETQYF	TGTGCCAGCACAAGGGGGGGGGAGACCCAGTACTTC
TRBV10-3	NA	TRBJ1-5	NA	CAISERESNQPQHF	TGTGCCATCAGTGAGAGAGAAAGCAATCAGCCCCAGCATTTT
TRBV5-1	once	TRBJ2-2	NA	CASSLAVSGELFF	TGCGCCAGCAGCTTGGCCGTGAGCGGGGAGCTGTTTTTT
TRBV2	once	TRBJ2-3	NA	CASRELGLPRGDTQYF	TGTGCCAGCAGAGAACTCGGGCTTCCCCGGGGAGATACGCAGTATTTT
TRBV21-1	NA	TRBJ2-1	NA	CASSKGWQGVYNEQFF	TGTGCCAGCAGCAAAGGGTGGCAGGGGGTTTACAATGAGCAGTTCTTC
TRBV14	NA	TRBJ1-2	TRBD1	CASSGGQGPRGYTF	TGTGCCAGCAGCGGAGGACAGGGGCCAAGGGGCTACACCTTC
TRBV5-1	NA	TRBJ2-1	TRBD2	CASSWTSGSSYNEQFF	TGCGCCAGCAGCTGGACTAGCGGGAGCTCCTACAATGAGCAGTTCTTC